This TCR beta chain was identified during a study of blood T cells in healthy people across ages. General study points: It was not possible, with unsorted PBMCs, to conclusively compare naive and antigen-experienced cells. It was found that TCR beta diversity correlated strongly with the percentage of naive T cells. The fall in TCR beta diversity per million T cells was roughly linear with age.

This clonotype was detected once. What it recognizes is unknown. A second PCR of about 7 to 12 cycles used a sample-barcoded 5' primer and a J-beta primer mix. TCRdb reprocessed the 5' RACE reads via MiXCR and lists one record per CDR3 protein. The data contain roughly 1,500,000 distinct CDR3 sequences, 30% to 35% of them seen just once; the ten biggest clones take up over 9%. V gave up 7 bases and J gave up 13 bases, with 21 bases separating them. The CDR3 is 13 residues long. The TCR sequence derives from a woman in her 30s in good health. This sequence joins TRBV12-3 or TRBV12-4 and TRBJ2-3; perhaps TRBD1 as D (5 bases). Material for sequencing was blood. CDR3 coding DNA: TGTGCCAGCAACTTATCTGGGGCAGATGCGGAGTATTTT. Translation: CASNLSGADAEYF.